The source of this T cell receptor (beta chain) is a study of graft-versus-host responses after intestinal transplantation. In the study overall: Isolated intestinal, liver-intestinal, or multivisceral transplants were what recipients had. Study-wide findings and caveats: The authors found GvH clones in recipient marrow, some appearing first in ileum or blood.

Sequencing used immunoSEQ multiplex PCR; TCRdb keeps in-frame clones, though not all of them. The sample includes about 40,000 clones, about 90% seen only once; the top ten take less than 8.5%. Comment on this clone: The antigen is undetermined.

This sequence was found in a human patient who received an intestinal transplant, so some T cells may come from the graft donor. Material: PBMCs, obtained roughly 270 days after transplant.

Written as DNA, the CDR3 is TGTGCCAGCAGTGAAGCGCGGGGGGCTGGAGAGACCCAGTACTTC. Translating gives CASSEARGAGETQYF. The rearrangement uses TRBV6-1 and TRBJ2-5; 8 bases match TRBD2. Germline-derived CDR1 and CDR2 are MNHNS and SASEGT. This CDR3 is 15 amino acids long. The V segment lost 0 bases and the J segment 4 bases; nucleotides outside the gene matches: 4.